This section outlines one T cell receptor beta chain sequence together with its context. Its antigen is unknown. Sequencing used immunoSEQ multiplex PCR; TCRdb keeps in-frame clones, though not all of them. The sample holds roughly 81,000 clones, 80% to 95% seen once. The source of the sample is a study of PD-1 blockade in classical Hodgkin lymphoma. Trimming at V came to 5 bases and at J to 9 bases, leaving 12 bases not matched to a gene. The CDR3 sequence is 16 residues long. CDR1 and CDR2 from the germline V gene are MDHEN and SYDVKM. All trial patients relapsed after autologous stem cell transplantation. Complete response, partial response or progressive disease constituted the best responses recorded. Study results and limitations: As was reported, newly diagnosed patients showed lower baseline TCR diversity than healthy donors did. With respect to the repertoire differences, their causes, possibly disease activity or prior therapy, remain undefined. Partial responders and progressors had significantly lower baseline TCR diversity.

The sequencing used peripheral blood mononuclear cells (PBMCs), collected before the second cycle of nivolumab. The V gene is TRBV28, the J gene TRBJ1-5; TRBD1 matches 11 bases. The sequence was collected from a human donor with classical Hodgkin lymphoma. The CDR3 spells CASSPPGQGDWRPQHF. In DNA, the CDR3 is TGTGCCAGCAGTCCGCCGGGACAGGGGGACTGGCGGCCCCAGCATTTT.